A single sample is the source of the 9 T cell receptor beta chains below, sequenced in a study of human T cells and chemical hapten exposure. From the RACE reads, TCRdb called clonotypes with MiXCR, one entry per CDR3 protein. The sample shows 190,000 or so distinct CDR3 sequences, approximately 26% of them seen only once. Specified time point: patch test 3, about 24 weeks after DPC sensitization. Treatment of the sample: therapeutic diphenylcyclopropenone sensitization with weekly scalp DPC. This specimen was whole blood, taken in connection with sensitization to the hapten diphenylcyclopropenone (DPC). The receptors here all came from a woman in her thirties or forties with alopecia areata. Some clones in this sample may be carry-over from other donors' samples.

The chain links TRBV6-5 to TRBJ2-7; perhaps TRBD2 as D (5 bases). Germline V CDR1 and CDR2: MNHEY, SVGAGI. The CDR3 spans 14 residues. Deletions cut 2 bases from V and 9 bases from J, with 17 bases between. The CDR3 region has the DNA TGTGCCAGCAGTTACGGAGTAGGGAGCGGAGGGCAGTACTTC. Protein: CASSYGVGSGGQYF.

J is TRBJ2-5 and V is TRBV6-1; no clear D. The ends were cut back, 6 bases at V and 0 bases at J, with 5 bases in the middle. This CDR3 has 12 amino acids. Germline-derived CDR1 and CDR2 are MNHNS and SASEGT. CDR3 amino acids: CASSQYQETQYF. DNA for the CDR3: TGTGCCAGCAGCCAGTACCAAGAGACCCAGTACTTC.

The CDR3 reads CSVAAGSHTGELFF. Here the CDR3 DNA reads TGCAGCGTTGCAGCGGGCTCCCACACCGGGGAGCTGTTTTTT. The chain recombines TRBV29-1 with TRBJ2-2; possible D gene TRBD2, 6 bases. Germline CDR1 and CDR2: SQVTM and ANQGSEA. The CDR3 length is 14 residues. Between the trimmed V and J ends, which lost 4 bases and 3 bases, there was a span of 12 bases.

The V call is TRBV28, the J call TRBJ1-6, with D uncertain. The CDR3 extends over 13 amino acids. Germline V gene sequence: CDR1 MDHEN, CDR2 SYDVKM. The germline V and J ends were trimmed by 6 bases and 9 bases, with 12 bases remaining between them. DNA for the CDR3: TGTGCCAGCAGCCCCCCCCGGGGTTCACCCCTCCACTTT. Translating it yields CASSPPRGSPLHF.

The CDR3 DNA reads TGTGCCATCAGCCAGCGTAGCGTCGGTGACACCGGGGAGCTGTTTTTT. Protein product: CAISQRSVGDTGELFF. The genes are TRBV10-3 and TRBJ2-2; D perhaps matches TRBD2 (5 bases). Germline CDR1 reads ENHRY; CDR2 reads SYGVKD. This CDR3 has 16 amino acids. V gave up 6 bases and J gave up 3 bases, with 17 bases separating them.

This clonotype was detected only a few times. The chain is built from TRBV7-2 and TRBJ2-3, with TRBD2 identical over 13 bases. Germline loops: CDR1 SGHTA, CDR2 FQGNSA. CDR3 size: 14 residues. With V trimmed by 5 bases and J by 10 bases, 6 bases remained unmatched. CDR3 bases: TGTGCCAGCAGCGCAACTAGCGGGAGGGCCGCGCAGTATTTT. Protein: CASSATSGRAAQYF.

This clonotype was observed a few times. The CDR3 DNA sequence: TGCAGTGCTAGGCAGGGGAAGCGGAACACCATATATTTT. Protein: CSARQGKRNTIYF. The chain uses TRBV20-1 and TRBJ1-3, with TRBD1 as a possible D gene (6 bases). The CDR3 consists of 13 residues. Trimming took off 3 bases at V and 7 bases at J, with 13 bases between the two ends. Germline assignment: CDR1 DFQATT and CDR2 SNEGSKA (reference sequence).

This clonotype was seen only a few times. The V and J genes are TRBV29-1 and TRBJ1-5, with TRBD1 matching over 7 bases. The germline V gene has CDR1 SQVTM and CDR2 ANQGSEA. The CDR3 consists of 14 residues. Germline trimming cut 0 bases from V and 2 bases from J; bases unmatched to any gene: 1. The CDR3 is CSVEETGGNQPQHF. CDR3 DNA: TGCAGCGTTGAAGAAACAGGGGGCAATCAGCCCCAGCATTTT.

V gene TRBV7-9 combines with J gene TRBJ2-1; 7 nucleotides align to TRBD2. The trim removed 5 bases at V and 0 bases at J, leaving 4 bases unmatched. The CDR3 loop spans 15 amino acids. The germline CDR1 and CDR2 sequences are SEHNR and FQNEAQ (reference sequence). The CDR3: CASSPLAHSYNEQFF. The DNA for the CDR3 is TGTGCCAGCAGCCCACTAGCGCACTCCTACAATGAGCAGTTCTTC.